The T cell receptor beta chain described here comes from a study of post-analysis software for immune sequencing data. Study observations and caveats: Four to six TRBV segments (TRBV5-6, TRBV5-1 and TRBV20-1 among them) occurred more frequently in patients than in controls.

Each TCR beta cDNA library carried unique molecular identifiers. In TCRdb, the PCR reads were re-called with MiXCR into one record per CDR3 protein. The sample lists some 800,000 distinct CDR3 sequences, about 43% occurring once. Germline CDR1 and CDR2: SGHRS and YFSETQ. The CDR3 has 13 amino acids. Turning to this clonotype: The antigen remains unidentified. This may come from a read error, since a much larger clone is one base off.

Sequenced: blood. The V and J genes are TRBV5-1 and TRBJ2-3, with D possibly matching TRBD2 (6 bases). The source of this sequence is a girl aged 5 to 17 with multiple sclerosis. The CDR3 nucleotides are TGCGTCAGCGAGACTCTGGGAGGAGATACGCAGTATTTT. This encodes CVSETLGGDTQYF. Complete variable domain (other parts from reference TRBV5-1 and TRBJ2-3): KAGVTQTPRYLIKTRGQQVTLSCSPISGHRSVSWYQQTPGQGLQFLFEYFSETQRNKGNFPGRFSGRQFSNSRSEMNVSTLELGDSALYLCVSETLGGDTQYFGPGTRLTVL.